The entry below describes one TCR beta chain. Its cognate antigen is unknown. This record comes from a study of cytomegalovirus exposure and HLA in healthy donors. Overall study findings and caveats: In an earlier analysis, most TCR beta V segments were productive about 90% or about 30% of the time. Sequence variants that were highly shared formed a cluster that was likely a sequencing artifact. Despite most TCR sequences being rare, some public TCRs occurred in many donors.

Use of 60 Vbeta and 13 Jbeta primers characterized the PCR. This table comes from immunoSEQ multiplex PCR, and its TCRdb copy is limited to in-frame clones, with some not included. Of about 140,000 clones listed, about 80% are singletons. The length of the CDR3 is 15 residues. Germline values: CDR1 LNHNV, CDR2 YYDKDF (reference sequence). The sequenced material came from PBMCs. The gene calls are TRBV15 and TRBJ2-1; 14 nucleotides agree with TRBD2. The receptor was derived from a woman aged 60-75 years in good health and CMV-seropositive. The CDR3 reads CASRLAGGAYNEQFF. The CDR3 bases are TGTGCTTCACGACTAGCGGGAGGGGCCTACAATGAGCAGTTCTTC.